The clone carrying this TCR beta chain was observed a handful of times. With 3 bases removed from V and 6 bases from J, the gap between germline ends came to 14 bases. Germline V CDR1 and CDR2: DFQATT, SNEGSKA (reference sequence). This CDR3 is 14 amino acids long. Seattle's enrolled individuals joined amid active infection and were then monitored longitudinally. Sequenced by immunoSEQ multiplex PCR; TCRdb stores in-frame clones only, minus some. The sample records about 170,000 clones, around nine tenths being singletons. This sample was taken from a study of blood T cell repertoires in COVID-19. The V and J genes are TRBV20-1 and TRBJ1-4; no firm D call. The receptor comes from a man aged 55 to 70 with COVID-19, enrolled during active disease. Sequencing used peripheral blood. The CDR3 region is CSASGHPEDEKLFF. Written as DNA, the CDR3 is TGCAGTGCTAGTGGGCACCCAGAGGATGAAAAACTGTTTTTT.